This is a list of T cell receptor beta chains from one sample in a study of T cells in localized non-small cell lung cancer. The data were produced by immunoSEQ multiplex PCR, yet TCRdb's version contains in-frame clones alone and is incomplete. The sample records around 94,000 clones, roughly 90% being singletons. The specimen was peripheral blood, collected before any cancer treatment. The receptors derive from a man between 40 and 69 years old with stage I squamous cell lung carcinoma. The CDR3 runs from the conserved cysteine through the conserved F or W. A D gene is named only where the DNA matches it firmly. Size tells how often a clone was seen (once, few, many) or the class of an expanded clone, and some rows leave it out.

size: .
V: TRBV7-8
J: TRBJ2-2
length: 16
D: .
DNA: TGTGCCAGCAGCTCCTATGGGCACGCGAACACCGGGGAGCTGTTTTTT
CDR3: CASSSYGHANTGELFF

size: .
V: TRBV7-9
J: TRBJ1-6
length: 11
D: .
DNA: TGTGCCAGCAGCTTAGGGTCACCCCTCCACTTT
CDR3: CASSLGSPLHF

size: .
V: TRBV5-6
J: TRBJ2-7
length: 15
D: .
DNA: TGTGCCAGCAGCTTGCGTCTTACCTACTCCTACGAGCAGTACTTC
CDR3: CASSLRLTYSYEQYF

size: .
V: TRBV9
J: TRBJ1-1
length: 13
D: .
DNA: TGTGCCAGCAGCCCAAGAGCCTACACTGAAGCTTTCTTT
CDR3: CASSPRAYTEAFF

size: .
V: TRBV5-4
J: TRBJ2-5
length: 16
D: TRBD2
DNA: TGTGCCAGCAGTGGGTCGACTCTAGCGGTAGGAGAGACCCAGTACTTC
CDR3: CASSGSTLAVGETQYF

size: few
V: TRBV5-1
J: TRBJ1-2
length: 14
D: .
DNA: TGCGCCAGCAGCTTGGGGACAGACAACTATGGCTACACCTTC
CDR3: CASSLGTDNYGYTF

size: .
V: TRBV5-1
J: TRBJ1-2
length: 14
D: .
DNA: TGCGCCAGCAGCTTGGGGACATCAGACTATGGCTACACCTTC
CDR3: CASSLGTSDYGYTF

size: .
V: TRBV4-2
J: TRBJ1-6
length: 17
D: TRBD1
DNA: TGTGCCAGCAGCCCGACGAAACAGGGGTATTATAATTCACCCCTCCACTTT
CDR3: CASSPTKQGYYNSPLHF

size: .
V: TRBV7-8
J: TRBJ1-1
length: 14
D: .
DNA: TGTGCCAGCAGCACCAATTCGAGGGGCACTGAAGCTTTCTTT
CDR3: CASSTNSRGTEAFF

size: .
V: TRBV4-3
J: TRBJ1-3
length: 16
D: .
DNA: TGCGCCAGCAGCCAAGATCCTAGAGACTCTGGAAACACCATATATTTT
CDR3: CASSQDPRDSGNTIYF

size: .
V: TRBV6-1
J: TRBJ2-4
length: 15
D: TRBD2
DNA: TGTGCCAGCAGTTCTAGCGGGGTGGCCAAAAACATTCAGTACTTC
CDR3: CASSSSGVAKNIQYF

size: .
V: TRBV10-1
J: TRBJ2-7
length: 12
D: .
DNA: TGCGCCAGCAGCGGACAGTTCTACGAGCAGTACTTC
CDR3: CASSGQFYEQYF

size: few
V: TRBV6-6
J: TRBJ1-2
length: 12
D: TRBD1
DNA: TGTGCCAGCAGTTCGACAGGGGTAGGCTACACCTTC
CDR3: CASSSTGVGYTF

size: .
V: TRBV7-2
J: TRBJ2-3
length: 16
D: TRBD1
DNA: TGTGCCAGCAGCTTAGGGACAGGGGGGTTCACAGATACGCAGTATTTT
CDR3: CASSLGTGGFTDTQYF

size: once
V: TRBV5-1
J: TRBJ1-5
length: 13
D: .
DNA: TGCGCCAGCAGCTTGAACCCAAATCAGCCCCAGCATTTT
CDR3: CASSLNPNQPQHF

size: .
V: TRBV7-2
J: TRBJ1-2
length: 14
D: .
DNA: TGTGCCAGCAGCACGACCAGGGAATTAGGCGGCTACACCTTC
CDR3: CASSTTRELGGYTF

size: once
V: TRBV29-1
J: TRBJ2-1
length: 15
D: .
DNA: TGCAGCGCCATCACCGGGAAAGGGGCCATCAATGAGCAGTTCTTC
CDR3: CSAITGKGAINEQFF

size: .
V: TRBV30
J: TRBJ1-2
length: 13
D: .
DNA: TGTGCCTGGAGTGCAGGCCGCAACTATGGCTACACCTTC
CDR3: CAWSAGRNYGYTF

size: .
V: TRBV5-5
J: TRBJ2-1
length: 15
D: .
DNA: TGTGCCAGCAGCTTGGAAGGGGGGGCACACAATGAGCAGTTCTTC
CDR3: CASSLEGGAHNEQFF

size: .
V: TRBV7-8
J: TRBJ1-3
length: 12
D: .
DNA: TGTGCCAGCAGCTTAGCCCGAAACACCATATATTTT
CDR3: CASSLARNTIYF

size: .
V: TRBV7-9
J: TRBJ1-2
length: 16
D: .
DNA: TGTGCCAGCAGCTCTGCTGGGGGGCAGGGTGACCATGGCTACACCTTC
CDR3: CASSSAGGQGDHGYTF